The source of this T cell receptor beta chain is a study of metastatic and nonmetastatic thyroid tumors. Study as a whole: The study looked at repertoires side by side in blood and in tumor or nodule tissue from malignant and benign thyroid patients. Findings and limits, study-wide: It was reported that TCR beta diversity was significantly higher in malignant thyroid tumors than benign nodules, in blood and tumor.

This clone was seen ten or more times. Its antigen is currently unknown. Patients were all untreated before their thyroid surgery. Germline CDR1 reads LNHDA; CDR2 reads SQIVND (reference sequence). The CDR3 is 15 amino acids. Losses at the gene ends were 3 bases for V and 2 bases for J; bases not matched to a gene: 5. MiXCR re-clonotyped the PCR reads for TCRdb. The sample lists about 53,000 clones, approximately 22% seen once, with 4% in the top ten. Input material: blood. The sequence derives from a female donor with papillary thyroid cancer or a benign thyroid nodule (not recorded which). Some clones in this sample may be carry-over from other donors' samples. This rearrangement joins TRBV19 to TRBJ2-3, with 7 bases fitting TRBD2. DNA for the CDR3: TGTGCCAGTAGTATGTGGCGGGAGACCACAGATACGCAGTATTTT. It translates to CASSMWRETTDTQYF.